These T cell receptor beta chains were read from a single sample in a study of spatial heterogeneity in lung cancer. TCRdb re-called the 5' RACE reads with MiXCR, one entry per CDR3 protein. The sample holds around 89,000 distinct CDR3 sequences, more than 10% seen once. The specimen comprised PBMCs, sampled at surgery. These receptor sequences come from a male donor with early-stage non-small cell lung cancer. Each CDR3 is given with its conserved first and last residue. A D gene is named only where the DNA matches it firmly. Clone sizes are given selectively: once, few, many, or a class where the clone is expanded.

J gene	V gene	clone size	D gene	CDR3 protein	CDR3 DNA
TRBJ1-4	TRBV14	NA	NA	CASSQVAGPTNEKLFF	TGTGCCAGCAGCCAAGTCGCGGGACCAACTAATGAAAAACTGTTTTTT
TRBJ1-6	TRBV14	many	NA	CASSQEPKGYNSPLHF	TGTGCCAGCAGCCAAGAACCCAAAGGGTATAATTCACCCCTCCACTTT
TRBJ1-3	TRBV4-1	NA	NA	CASSRRQTATGNTIYF	TGCGCCAGCAGCCGAAGACAGACCGCTACTGGAAACACCATATATTTT
TRBJ1-4	TRBV6-5	NA	NA	CASSPSPNEKLFF	TGTGCCAGCAGCCCCAGCCCTAATGAAAAACTGTTTTTT
TRBJ2-3	TRBV12-3/TRBV12-4	many	TRBD2	CASSQLAGLTDTQYF	TGTGCCAGCAGTCAACTAGCGGGCCTTACAGATACGCAGTATTTT
TRBJ1-5	TRBV6-2/TRBV6-3	few	NA	CASTSLRGSNQPQHF	TGTGCCAGCACGAGTTTAAGGGGAAGCAATCAGCCCCAGCATTTT
TRBJ2-3	TRBV18	few	NA	CASSPKGTRTDTQYF	TGTGCCAGCTCACCAAAGGGGACACGGACAGATACGCAGTATTTT
TRBJ2-1	TRBV5-1	NA	TRBD1	CASSLGTGENEQFF	TGCGCCAGCAGCTTGGGGACAGGGGAAAATGAGCAGTTCTTC
TRBJ2-3	TRBV9	many	NA	CASSRADTQYF	TGTGCCAGCAGCCGCGCGGATACGCAGTATTTT
TRBJ2-2	TRBV12-3/TRBV12-4	NA	NA	CASSPEQGLGTGELFF	TGTGCCAGCAGTCCTGAACAGGGATTGGGAACCGGGGAGCTGTTTTTT
TRBJ2-7	TRBV4-1	NA	NA	CASSRLSPEAEQYF	TGCGCCAGCAGCCGTCTGAGCCCTGAGGCCGAGCAGTACTTC
TRBJ2-5	TRBV10-3	few	NA	CAISERDPGVGETQYF	TGTGCCATCAGTGAGCGGGACCCGGGAGTCGGGGAGACCCAGTACTTC
TRBJ2-7	TRBV20-1	many	NA	CSARDPTAPYEQYF	TGCAGTGCTAGAGATCCGACAGCCCCCTACGAGCAGTACTTC
TRBJ1-5	TRBV12-3/TRBV12-4	NA	NA	CASSPVRHNSNQPQHF	TGTGCCAGCAGCCCGGTTAGGCACAATAGCAATCAGCCCCAGCATTTT
TRBJ1-5	TRBV2	few	NA	CASSEMGGRSNQPQHF	TGTGCCAGCAGTGAAATGGGGGGCCGAAGCAATCAGCCCCAGCATTTT
TRBJ1-5	TRBV6-2/TRBV6-3	many	NA	CASSYSGGRGNQPQHF	TGTGCCAGCAGTTACTCTGGAGGACGTGGGAATCAGCCCCAGCATTTT
TRBJ1-1	TRBV6-2/TRBV6-3	many	NA	CASRRQNTEAFF	TGTGCCAGCAGACGACAAAACACTGAAGCTTTCTTT
TRBJ1-4	TRBV29-1	few	TRBD1	CSVEAGTGGEKLFF	TGCAGCGTTGAGGCCGGGACAGGGGGTGAAAAACTGTTTTTT
TRBJ1-6	TRBV7-2	few	TRBD1	CASSRTGHNSPLHF	TGTGCCAGCAGCCGGACAGGACATAATTCACCCCTCCACTTT
TRBJ2-5	TRBV20-1	NA	NA	CSARANNDLAHIQETQYF	TGCAGTGCTAGAGCAAACAACGATCTAGCGCACATCCAAGAGACCCAGTACTTC
TRBJ1-2	TRBV28	many	NA	CASSTGGERYGYTF	TGTGCCAGCAGTACGGGTGGGGAGCGCTATGGCTACACCTTC
TRBJ2-7	TRBV7-3	few	TRBD2	CASSWTSDHEQYF	TGTGCCAGCAGCTGGACTAGCGATCACGAGCAGTACTTC
TRBJ1-5	TRBV6-4	NA	TRBD1	CASSEAGGSNQPQHF	TGTGCCAGCAGTGAGGCAGGGGGTAGCAATCAGCCCCAGCATTTT
TRBJ1-3	TRBV7-9	many	NA	CASSLGARGVSGNTIYF	TGTGCCAGCAGCTTAGGCGCCCGGGGGGTCTCTGGAAACACCATATATTTT
TRBJ2-7	TRBV18	many	NA	CASSPQGTSSGYEQYF	TGTGCCAGCTCACCACAGGGGACATCCTCAGGCTACGAGCAGTACTTC